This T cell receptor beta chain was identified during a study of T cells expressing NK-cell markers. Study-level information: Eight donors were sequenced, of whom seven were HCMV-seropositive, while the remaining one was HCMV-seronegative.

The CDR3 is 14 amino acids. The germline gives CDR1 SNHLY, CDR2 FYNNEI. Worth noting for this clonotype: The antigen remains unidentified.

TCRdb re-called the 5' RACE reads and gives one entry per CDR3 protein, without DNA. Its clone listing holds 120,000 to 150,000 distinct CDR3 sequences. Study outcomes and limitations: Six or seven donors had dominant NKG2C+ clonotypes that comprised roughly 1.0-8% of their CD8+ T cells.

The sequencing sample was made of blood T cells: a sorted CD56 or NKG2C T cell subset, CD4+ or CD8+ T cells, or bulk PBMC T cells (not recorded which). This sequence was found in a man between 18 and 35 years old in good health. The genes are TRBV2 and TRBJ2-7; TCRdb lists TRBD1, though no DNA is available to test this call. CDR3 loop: CASSEGTGAYEQYF. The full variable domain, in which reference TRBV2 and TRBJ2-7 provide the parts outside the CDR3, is EPEVTQTPSHQVTQMGQEVILRCVPISNHLYFYWYRQILGQKVEFLVSFYNNEISEKSEIFDDQFSVERPDGSNFTLKIRSTKLEDSAMYFCASSEGTGAYEQYFGPGTRLTVT.